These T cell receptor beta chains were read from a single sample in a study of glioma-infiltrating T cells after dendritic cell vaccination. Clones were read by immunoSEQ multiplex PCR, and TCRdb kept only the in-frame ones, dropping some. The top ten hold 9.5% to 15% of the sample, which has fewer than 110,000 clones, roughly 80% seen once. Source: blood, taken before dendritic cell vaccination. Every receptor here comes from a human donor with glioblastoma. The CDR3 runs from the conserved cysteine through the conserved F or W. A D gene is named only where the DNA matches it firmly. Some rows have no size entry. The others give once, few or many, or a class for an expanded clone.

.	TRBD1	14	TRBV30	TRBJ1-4	TGTGCCTGGAGTGGAGAAGGGGGCTTGGGAAAACTGTTTTTT	CAWSGEGGLGKLFF
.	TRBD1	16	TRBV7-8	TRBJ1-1	TGTGCCAGCAGCTTAGCTAGACAGGGTCAGGACACTGAAGCTTTCTTT	CASSLARQGQDTEAFF
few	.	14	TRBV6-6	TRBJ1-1	TGTGCCAGCAGTTACCCCAGGGTCAGCACTGAAGCTTTCTTT	CASSYPRVSTEAFF
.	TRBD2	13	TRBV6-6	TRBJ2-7	TGTGCCAGCAGTCCTAGCGGGGGGACCGAGCAGTACTTC	CASSPSGGTEQYF
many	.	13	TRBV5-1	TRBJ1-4	TGCGCCAGCAGCCGAGCAACTAATGAAAAACTGTTTTTT	CASSRATNEKLFF
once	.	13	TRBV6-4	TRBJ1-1	TGTGCCAGCAGTCTAACAGGGAACACTGAAGCTTTCTTT	CASSLTGNTEAFF
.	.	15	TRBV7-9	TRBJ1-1	TGTGCCAGCAGCTTAGCAAACACAGGCTCATCTGAAGCTTTCTTT	CASSLANTGSSEAFF
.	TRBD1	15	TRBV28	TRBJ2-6	TGTGCCGGCCAGAAACAGGGGACTGGGGCCAACGTCCTGACTTTC	CAGQKQGTGANVLTF
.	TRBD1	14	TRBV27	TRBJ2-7	TGTGCCAGCAGCTCGACAGGGTGGGCCTACGAGCAGTACTTC	CASSSTGWAYEQYF
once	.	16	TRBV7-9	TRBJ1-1	TGTGCCAGCAGCTCTACAGGGACGGGATGGAACACTGAAGCTTTCTTT	CASSSTGTGWNTEAFF
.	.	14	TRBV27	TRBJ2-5	TGTGCCAGCAGCCCCGGACTGAACCAAGAGACCCAGTACTTC	CASSPGLNQETQYF
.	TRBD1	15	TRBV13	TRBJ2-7	TGTGCCAGCAGCCTTCCTGGACAGGGATCCTACGAGCAGTACTTC	CASSLPGQGSYEQYF
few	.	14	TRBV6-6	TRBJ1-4	TGTGCCAGCAGAAGGGACACGGAAAATGAAAAACTGTTTTTT	CASRRDTENEKLFF
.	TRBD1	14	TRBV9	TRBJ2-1	TGTGCCAGCAGCGTAGCGCCGACAGGGAATGAGCAGTTCTTC	CASSVAPTGNEQFF
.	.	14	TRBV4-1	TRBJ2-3	TGCGCCAGCAGGCGATCCCTATTGGAGGATACGCAGTATTTT	CASRRSLLEDTQYF
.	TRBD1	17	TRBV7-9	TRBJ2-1	TGTGCCAGCAGCTCCTCGTTGGACAGGGGCCACTACAATGAGCAGTTCTTC	CASSSSLDRGHYNEQFF
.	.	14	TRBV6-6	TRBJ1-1	TGTGCCAGCAGCCCACAGGGCTTAGTGGCTGAAGCTTTCTTT	CASSPQGLVAEAFF
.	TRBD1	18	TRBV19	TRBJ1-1	TGTGCCAGTAGTATCGAACTATCCCCGGACAGGGGAGTCACTGAAGCTTTCTTT	CASSIELSPDRGVTEAFF
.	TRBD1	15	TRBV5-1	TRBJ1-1	TGCGCCAGCAGCTTGGCATGGACAGGAAACACTGAAGCTTTCTTT	CASSLAWTGNTEAFF
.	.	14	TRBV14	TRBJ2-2	TGTGCCAGCAGCCCCGACATTGTCACCGGGGAGCTGTTTTTT	CASSPDIVTGELFF
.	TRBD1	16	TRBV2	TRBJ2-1	TGTGCCAGCAGTGGCGGACAGGGGCCCTCCTACAATGAGCAGTTCTTC	CASSGGQGPSYNEQFF
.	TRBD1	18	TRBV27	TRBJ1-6	TGTGCCAGCAGTTTATCGTGGACAGGGGGTGTGGATAATTCACCCCTCCACTTT	CASSLSWTGGVDNSPLHF
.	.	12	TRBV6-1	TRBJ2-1	TGTGCCACAGCCGGGGTTTACAATGAGCAGTTCTTC	CATAGVYNEQFF
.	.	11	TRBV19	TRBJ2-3	TGTGCCAGTAGTTCTGTGGATACGCAGTATTTT	CASSSVDTQYF